The clone carrying this T cell receptor beta chain showed up just a few times. Its specificity is not known. Diagnosing involved the use of clinical symptoms, serum thyroxine and TRAb, thyroid ultrasound and orbital computed tomography. This entry comes from a study of T cells in Graves' hyperthyroidism and ophthalmopathy. The CDR3 is made up of 14 amino acids. Trimming shortened V by 8 bases and J by 6 bases, and 20 bases separated the two germline ends. The germline CDR1 and CDR2 sequences are SEHNR and FQNEAQ (reference sequence). Overall study results and limits: Researchers found most expanded thyroid clonotypes above 0.001 in blood as well. For ophthalmopathy, model prediction preceded onset by a median about 6 months.

What was amplified from RNA transcripts were TCR beta CDR3 regions. In the first-round RT-PCR of the TCR CDR3, the HTBI primer set was used. TCRdb passed the multiplex PCR reads through MiXCR, listing each CDR3 protein once. This sample has 800,000 or so distinct CDR3 sequences, with 38% found just once. The receptor's source is a man aged 18 to 29 with Graves' hyperthyroidism. Material: blood. This chain joins TRBV7-9 and TRBJ2-7, with TRBD2 as a possible D gene (6 bases). The CDR3 coding sequence is TGTGCCAGCTCATTGACTAGTTCAGTAGGCGAGCAGTACTTC. This translates into CASSLTSSVGEQYF.